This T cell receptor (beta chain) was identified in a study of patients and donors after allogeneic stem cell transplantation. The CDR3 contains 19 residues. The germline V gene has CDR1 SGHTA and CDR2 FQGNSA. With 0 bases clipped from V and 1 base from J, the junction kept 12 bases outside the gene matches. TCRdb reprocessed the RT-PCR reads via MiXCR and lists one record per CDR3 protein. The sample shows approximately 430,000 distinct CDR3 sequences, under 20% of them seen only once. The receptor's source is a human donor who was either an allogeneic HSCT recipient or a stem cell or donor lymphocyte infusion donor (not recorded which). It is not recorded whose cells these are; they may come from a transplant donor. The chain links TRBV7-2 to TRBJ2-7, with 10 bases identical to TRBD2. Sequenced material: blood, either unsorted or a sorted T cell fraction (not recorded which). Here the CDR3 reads CASSLASRLAGPISYEQYF. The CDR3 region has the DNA TGTGCCAGCAGCTTAGCCTCCCGACTAGCGGGTCCTATTTCCTACGAGCAGTACTTC. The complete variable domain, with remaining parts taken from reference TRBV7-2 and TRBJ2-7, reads GAGVSQSPSNKVTEKGKDVELRCDPISGHTALYWYRQSLGQGLEFLIYFQGNSAPDKSGLPSDRFSAERTGGSVSTLTIQRTQQEDSAVYLCASSLASRLAGPISYEQYFGPGTRLTVT.